This record looks at one T cell receptor beta chain sequence and its context. What it binds is not known. This specimen comes from a study of cytomegalovirus exposure and HLA in healthy donors. The study, taken as a whole, reports: HLA allele associations emerged for under 20,000 TCR beta sequences in a later analysis, at 0.05 false discovery rate. Later analysis indicated greater clonal expansion among HLA-associated TCR beta chains than among equally common other chains. In vitro checks showed that a few CMV-associated chains really do target CMV antigens.

This CDR3 has 18 amino acids. PCR primers comprised 60 Vbeta and 13 Jbeta primers. The assay was immunoSEQ multiplex PCR, and TCRdb's table has in-frame clones only and misses some. Seen here are around 99,000 clones, 60% to 80% observed once, and the top ten hold 2% to 3%. V is TRBV21-1 and J is TRBJ2-7; the listed D gene, TRBD2, was not tested against the DNA. TRBV21-1 is deemed a pseudogene. This receptor was obtained from a man younger than 30 in good health and CMV-seronegative. Source material: PBMCs. This CDR3 is CASSIGQGWRGGVHEQYF. CDR3 nucleotide sequence: TGTGCCAGCAGCATCGGACAGGGTTGGCGGGGGGGCGTCCACGAGCAGTACTTC.